The clone carrying this T cell receptor beta chain was detected a few times. Its antigen remains unknown. These data come from a study of blood T cells in healthy people across ages. Study-wide context: Template-switching capture recovered about one barcoded beta molecule per two T cells.

Together with a sample-barcoded 5' primer, a J-beta primer mix was included in a second PCR lasting about 6 to 12 cycles. The authors tagged each cDNA molecule using a template-switch adaptor with 12 random nucleotides. One entry per CDR3 protein, called by TCRdb with MiXCR from the 5' RACE reads. Of 1.5 million to 2 million distinct CDR3 sequences listed, about 49% were seen once; the top ten hold 2.1%. Individuals who donated were healthy Caucasians from Russia aged about 6 to 95. Study results and caveats: Observed TCR beta diversity showed a strong correlation with the percentage of naive T cells as measured by flow cytometry.

The sequence derives from a woman between 35 and 50 years old in good health. Sequenced material: blood.

The CDR3 sequence: CASSEFVGAPPYEQYF. CDR3 DNA: TGCGCCAGCAGTGAATTTGTCGGGGCTCCCCCCTACGAGCAGTACTTC. The genes are TRBV10-2 and TRBJ2-7; D may match TRBD1 or TRBD2 (5 bases each). This CDR3 comprises 16 residues. V lost 3 bases and J 2 bases, leaving 17 bases between the germline ends. Germline CDR1 and CDR2: WSHSY and SAAADI.